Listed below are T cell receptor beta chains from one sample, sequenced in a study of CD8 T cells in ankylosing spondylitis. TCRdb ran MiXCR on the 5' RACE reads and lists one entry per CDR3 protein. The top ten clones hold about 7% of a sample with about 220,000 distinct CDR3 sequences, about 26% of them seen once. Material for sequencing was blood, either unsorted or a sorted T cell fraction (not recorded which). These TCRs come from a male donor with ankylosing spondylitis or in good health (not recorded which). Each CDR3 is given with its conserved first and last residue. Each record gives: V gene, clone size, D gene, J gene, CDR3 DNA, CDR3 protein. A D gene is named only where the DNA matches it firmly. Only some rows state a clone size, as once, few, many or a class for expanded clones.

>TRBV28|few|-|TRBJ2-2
TGTGCCAGCAGACCTAACGCGGGCACCGGGGAGCTGTTTTTT
CASRPNAGTGELFF
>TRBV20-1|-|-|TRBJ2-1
TGCAGTGCTATATCCCCCGGATTCTACAATGAGCAGTTCTTC
CSAISPGFYNEQFF
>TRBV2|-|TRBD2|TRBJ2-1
TGTGCCAGCAGTGAAGGGGGACTAGCGGGGGTCAATGAGCAGTTCTTC
CASSEGGLAGVNEQFF
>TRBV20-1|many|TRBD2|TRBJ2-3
TGCAGTGCCGTAGCGGGAGGCCCTTTAGATACGCAGTATTTT
CSAVAGGPLDTQYF
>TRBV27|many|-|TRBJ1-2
TGTGCCAGCAGCAGGGGACCGAACTATGGCTACACCTTC
CASSRGPNYGYTF
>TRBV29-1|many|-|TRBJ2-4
TGCAGCGTCGAAACAGGGATGGCCAAAAACATTCAGTACTTC
CSVETGMAKNIQYF
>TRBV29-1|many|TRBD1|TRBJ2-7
TGCAGCGTCGGACAGGGGTTCAACGAGCAGTACTTC
CSVGQGFNEQYF
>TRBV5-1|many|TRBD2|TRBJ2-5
TGCGCCAGCAGCTTGGAGGCGACTAGCGGGATCGGGACCCAGTACTTC
CASSLEATSGIGTQYF
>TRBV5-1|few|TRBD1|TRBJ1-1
TGCGCCAGCAGGAAAACAGGGACAGGAATCACTGAAGCTTTCTTT
CASRKTGTGITEAFF
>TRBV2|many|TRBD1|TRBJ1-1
TGTGCCAGCAGTACTACAGGGGGCGGGGACACTGAAGCTTTCTTT
CASSTTGGGDTEAFF
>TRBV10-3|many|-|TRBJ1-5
TGTGCCTGCGGGTCGGGGGCCCTGGGCAGTCAGCCCCAGCATTTT
CACGSGALGSQPQHF
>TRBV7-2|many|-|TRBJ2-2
TGTGCCAGCAGCTTACTGGGAAACACCGGGGAGCTGTTTTTT
CASSLLGNTGELFF
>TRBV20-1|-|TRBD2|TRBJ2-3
TGCAGTGCTAAGATGCGCCTAGCGGGGCCAACAGATACGCAGTATTTT
CSAKMRLAGPTDTQYF
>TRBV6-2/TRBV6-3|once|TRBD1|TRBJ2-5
TGTGCCAGCAGTTTCTTCAACGTCGGGACAGGTTCGAAAGAGACCCAGTACTTC
CASSFFNVGTGSKETQYF
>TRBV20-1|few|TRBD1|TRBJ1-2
TGCAGTGCTAGAGAGGGGACAGCTAACTATGGCTACACCTTC
CSAREGTANYGYTF
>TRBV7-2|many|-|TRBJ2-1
TGTGCCAGCAGCTTACTGGGACACGGCTACAATGAGCAGTTCTTC
CASSLLGHGYNEQFF
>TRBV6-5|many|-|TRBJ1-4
TGTGCCAGCAGTTATACAAGGGCGTGGGAGGGTGAAAAACTGTTTTTT
CASSYTRAWEGEKLFF
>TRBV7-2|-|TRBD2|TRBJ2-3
TGTGCCAGCAGCCTTCCGGGACTAGCGCCACGCACAGATACGCAGTATTTT
CASSLPGLAPRTDTQYF
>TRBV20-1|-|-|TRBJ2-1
TGCAGTGCGACCCCTAGAACCGGCTACAATGAGCAGTTCTTC
CSATPRTGYNEQFF
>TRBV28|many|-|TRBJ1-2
TGTGCCACCTGGGACGGACTTAACTATGGCTACACCTTC
CATWDGLNYGYTF
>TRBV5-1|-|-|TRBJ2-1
TGCGCCAGCAGCTTGGATGGGCAGGTCTCCTACAATGAGCAGTTCTTC
CASSLDGQVSYNEQFF
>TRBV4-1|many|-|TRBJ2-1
TGCGCCAGCAGCCAACCCCCGGGACGGGCCTACAATGAGCAGTTCTTC
CASSQPPGRAYNEQFF
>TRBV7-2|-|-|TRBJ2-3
TGTGCCAGCAGCTTACAGATCCTGGGGGATACGCAGTATTTT
CASSLQILGDTQYF
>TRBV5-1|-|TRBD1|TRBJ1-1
TGCGCCAGCAGCTTGGCCTACAGGGGGCTGGGAATGAACACTGAAGCTTTCTTT
CASSLAYRGLGMNTEAFF
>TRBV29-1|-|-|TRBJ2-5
TGCCCCCCCCCGAAACTCGCGCAGGGGTGGCAAGAGACCCAGTACTTC
CPPPKLAQGWQETQYF
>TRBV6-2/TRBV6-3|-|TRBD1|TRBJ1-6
TGTGCCAGCAGTAATCCGGGACAGGCCTCCCTCGTCCTCCACTTT
CASSNPGQASLVLHF
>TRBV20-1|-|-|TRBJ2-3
TGCAGTGCTAGAGCAAGCGCGGGTACGCAGTATTTT
CSARASAGTQYF
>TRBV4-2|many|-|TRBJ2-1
TGTGCCAGCAGCCAAGACCCAATCTCGGTAGGTGAGCAGTTCTTC
CASSQDPISVGEQFF
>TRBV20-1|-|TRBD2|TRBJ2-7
TGCAGTGCCGTGAGGACTAGCAGCTACGAGCAGTACTTC
CSAVRTSSYEQYF
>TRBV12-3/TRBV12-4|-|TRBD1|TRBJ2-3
TGTGCCATTGGGACAGGGCGCACAGATACGCAGTATTTT
CAIGTGRTDTQYF
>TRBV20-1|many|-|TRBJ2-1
TGCAGTGCTACGCGCCCTGAGGTTAATGAGCAGTTCTTC
CSATRPEVNEQFF
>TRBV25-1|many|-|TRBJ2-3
TGTGCCAGCAGGTTAGGGGTCAGAAACACAGATACGCAGTATTTT
CASRLGVRNTDTQYF
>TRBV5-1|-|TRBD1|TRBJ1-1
TGCGCCAGCAGCTTCCCGGACAGGGGGAACACTGAAGCTTTCTTT
CASSFPDRGNTEAFF
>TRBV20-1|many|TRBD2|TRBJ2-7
TGCAGTGCCCTGCCGAGAGCGGGAGTAGCGTGGGAGCAGTACTTC
CSALPRAGVAWEQYF
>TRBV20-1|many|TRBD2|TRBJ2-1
TGCAGTGCTGGGACTAGCGGAGTGGGTGAGCAGTTCTTC
CSAGTSGVGEQFF
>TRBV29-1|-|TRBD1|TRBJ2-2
TGCAGCGTTGCCGGGACAGGGGGCACCGGGGAGCTGTTTTTT
CSVAGTGGTGELFF
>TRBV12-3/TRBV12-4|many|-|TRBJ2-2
TGTGCCAGCAGAAATCAGGGGGGGGACGGGGAGCTGTTTTTT
CASRNQGGDGELFF
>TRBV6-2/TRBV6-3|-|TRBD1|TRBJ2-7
TGTGCCAGCATCGGGACAGGGGGATCCTACGAGCAGTACTTC
CASIGTGGSYEQYF